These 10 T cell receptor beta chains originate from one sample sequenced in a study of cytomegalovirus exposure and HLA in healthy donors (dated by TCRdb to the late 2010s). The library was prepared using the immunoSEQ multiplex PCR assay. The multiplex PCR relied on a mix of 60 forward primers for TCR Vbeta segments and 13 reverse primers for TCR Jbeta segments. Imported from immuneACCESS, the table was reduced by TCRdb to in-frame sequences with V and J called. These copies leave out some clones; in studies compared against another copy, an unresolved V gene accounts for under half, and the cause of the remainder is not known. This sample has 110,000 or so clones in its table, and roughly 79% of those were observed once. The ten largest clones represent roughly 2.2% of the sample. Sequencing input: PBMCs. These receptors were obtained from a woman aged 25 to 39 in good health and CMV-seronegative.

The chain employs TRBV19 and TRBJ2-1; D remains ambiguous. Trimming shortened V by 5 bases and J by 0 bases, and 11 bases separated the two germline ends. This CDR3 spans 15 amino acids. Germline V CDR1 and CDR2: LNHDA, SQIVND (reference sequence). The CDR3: CASSGGESSYNEQFF. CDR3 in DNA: TGTGCCAGTAGTGGCGGCGAGAGCTCCTACAATGAGCAGTTCTTC.

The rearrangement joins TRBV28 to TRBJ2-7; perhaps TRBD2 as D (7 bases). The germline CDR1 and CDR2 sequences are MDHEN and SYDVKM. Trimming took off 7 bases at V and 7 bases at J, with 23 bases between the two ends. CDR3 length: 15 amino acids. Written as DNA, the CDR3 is TGTGCCAGCACTCCGAGGGGGGAGGGCTCTGGGGAGCAGTACTTC. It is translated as CASTPRGEGSGEQYF.

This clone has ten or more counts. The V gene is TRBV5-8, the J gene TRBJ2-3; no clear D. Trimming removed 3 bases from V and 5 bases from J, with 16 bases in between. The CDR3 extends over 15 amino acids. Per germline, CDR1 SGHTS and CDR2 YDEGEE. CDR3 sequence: CASSYLRELIDTQYF. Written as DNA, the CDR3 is TGTGCCAGCAGCTACCTTAGAGAGCTGATAGATACGCAGTATTTT. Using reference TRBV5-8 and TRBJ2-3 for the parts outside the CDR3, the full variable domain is EAGVTQSPTHLIKTRGQQATLRCSPISGHTSVYWYQQALGLGLQFLLWYDEGEERNRGNFPPRFSGRQFPNYSSELNVNALELEDSALYLCASSYLRELIDTQYFGPGTRLTVL.

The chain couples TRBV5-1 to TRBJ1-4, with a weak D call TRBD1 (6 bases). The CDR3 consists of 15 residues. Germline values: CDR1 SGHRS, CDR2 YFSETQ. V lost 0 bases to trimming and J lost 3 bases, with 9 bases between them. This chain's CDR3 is CASSLVGAANEKLFF. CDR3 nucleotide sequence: TGCGCCAGCAGCTTGGTGGGGGCGGCTAATGAAAAACTGTTTTTT.

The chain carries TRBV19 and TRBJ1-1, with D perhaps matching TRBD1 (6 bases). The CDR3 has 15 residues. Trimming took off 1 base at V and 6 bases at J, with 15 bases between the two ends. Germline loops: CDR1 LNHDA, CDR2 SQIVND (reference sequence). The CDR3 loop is CASSIVGRGLSEAFF. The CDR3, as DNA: TGTGCCAGTAGTATAGTCGGCAGGGGCTTATCTGAAGCTTTCTTT.

CDR3 region: CASSSTGGPYNEQFF. The CDR3 DNA follows: TGTGCCAGCAGCTCGACAGGGGGCCCTTACAATGAGCAGTTCTTC. The genes are TRBV7-3 and TRBJ2-1, with 10 positions matching TRBD1. With 4 bases clipped from V and 4 bases from J, the junction kept 4 bases outside the gene matches. The CDR3 spans 15 residues. Germline V gives CDR1 SGHTA, CDR2 FQGTGA.

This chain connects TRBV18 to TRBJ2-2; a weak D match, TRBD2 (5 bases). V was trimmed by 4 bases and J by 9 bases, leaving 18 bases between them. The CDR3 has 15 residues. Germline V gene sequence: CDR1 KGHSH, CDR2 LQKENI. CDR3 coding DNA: TGTGCCAGCTCACAAGGCGGCCCCGGGATCAGGGAGCTGTTTTTT. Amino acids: CASSQGGPGIRELFF.

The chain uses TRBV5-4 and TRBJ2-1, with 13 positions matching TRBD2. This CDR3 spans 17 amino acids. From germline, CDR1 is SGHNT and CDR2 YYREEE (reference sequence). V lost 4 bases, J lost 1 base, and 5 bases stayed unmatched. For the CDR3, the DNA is TGTGCCAGCAGCAGGGGGACTAGCGGGGCTTCCTACAATGAGCAGTTCTTC. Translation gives CASSRGTSGASYNEQFF.

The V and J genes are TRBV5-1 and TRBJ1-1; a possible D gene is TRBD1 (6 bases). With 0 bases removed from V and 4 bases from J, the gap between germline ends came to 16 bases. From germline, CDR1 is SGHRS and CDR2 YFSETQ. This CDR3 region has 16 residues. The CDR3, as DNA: TGCGCCAGCAGCTTGGGGACAGTTCGGGGCGGCACTGAAGCTTTCTTT. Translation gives CASSLGTVRGGTEAFF.

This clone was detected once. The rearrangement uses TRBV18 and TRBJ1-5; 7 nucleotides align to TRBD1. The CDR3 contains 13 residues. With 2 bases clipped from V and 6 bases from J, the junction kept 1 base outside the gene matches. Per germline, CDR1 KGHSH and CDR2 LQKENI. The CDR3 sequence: CASSPRGLQPQHF. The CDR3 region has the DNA TGTGCCAGCTCACCAAGGGGGCTTCAGCCCCAGCATTTT.